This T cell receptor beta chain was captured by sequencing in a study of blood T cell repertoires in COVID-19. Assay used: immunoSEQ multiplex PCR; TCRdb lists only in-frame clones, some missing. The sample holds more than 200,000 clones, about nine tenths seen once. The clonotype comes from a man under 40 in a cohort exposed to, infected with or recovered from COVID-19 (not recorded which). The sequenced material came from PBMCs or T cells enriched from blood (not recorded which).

CDR3 loop: CASSRRTGVTDTQYF. CDR3 nucleotides: TGTGCCAGCAGCAGACGGACAGGGGTCACAGATACGCAGTATTTT. The chain links TRBV11-2 to TRBJ2-3, with 9 bases that match TRBD1. Germline loops: CDR1 SGHAT, CDR2 FQNNGV. The CDR3 runs 15 residues. V dropped 5 bases and J dropped 2; count of bases not matched to a gene: 5.